This entry concerns a single T cell receptor beta chain. The antigen remains unidentified. Quantitative 5'-RACE with molecular barcodes was used to make the TCR beta libraries. One entry per CDR3 protein results from TCRdb running MiXCR on the 5' RACE reads. Of some 270,000 distinct CDR3 sequences detected, over 30% appear once; the ten largest clones hold approximately 4.4%. This sample is drawn from a study of CD8 T cells in ankylosing spondylitis. Study-wide points: The clones that were linked to disease were reported to be significantly enriched in matched synovial fluid samples from ankylosing spondylitis patients. Seemingly distinctive of ankylosing spondylitis blood was a TCR beta motif formed by eight highly homologous variants. Disease-linked clones were found to be CD8+ and relatively rare in peripheral blood.

V was shortened by 6 bases and J by 0 bases, with 6 bases between the two germline ends. CDR1 is MNHNS, CDR2 SASEGT, per germline. The CDR3 is 14 residues long. The sequenced material came from blood, either unsorted or a sorted T cell fraction (not recorded which). The receptor was derived from a male donor with ankylosing spondylitis or in good health (not recorded which). The chain has TRBV6-1 and TRBJ2-6; D gene unclear. The DNA for the CDR3 is TGTGCCAGCAGCCAGTACTCTGGGGCCAACGTCCTGACTTTC. Residues: CASSQYSGANVLTF.